The 8 T cell receptor beta chains below were found in one sample sequenced in a study of beta chain features in type 1 diabetes. What was sequenced were expressed TCRB transcripts, since all of the isolated RNA had been reverse transcribed. The assay was immunoSEQ multiplex PCR, and TCRdb's table has in-frame clones only and misses some. The table records 200,000 to 250,000 clones, over 8.5% of them present only once. The sample was naive CD4+ T cells from blood. The receptors were gathered from a woman aged 18-35 years in good health.

This clone was counted a few times. The chain combines TRBV6-1 with TRBJ2-7; 12 positions agree with TRBD1. V trimming: 3 bases; J trimming: 6 bases; junction bases outside the gene matches: 6. The CDR3 is made up of 15 amino acids. CDR1 MNHNS and CDR2 SASEGT come from the germline V gene. The CDR3 is CASSETGQGAPEQYF. For the CDR3, the DNA is TGTGCCAGCAGTGAGACGGGACAGGGGGCGCCCGAGCAGTACTTC.

The chain couples TRBV12-5 to TRBJ2-2; perhaps TRBD2 as D (5 bases). There are 13 residues in the CDR3. V lost 6 bases, J lost 2 bases, and 7 bases lay in between. Germline values: CDR1 LGHNT, CDR2 FRNRAP. CDR3 nucleotides: TGTGCTAGTGGAGCGGTTAACACCGGGGAGCTGTTTTTT. This encodes CASGAVNTGELFF.

This clone was recorded at least ten times. The chain combines TRBV30 with TRBJ2-1; 10 nucleotides match TRBD2. CDR1 is GTSNPN, CDR2 SVGIG, per germline (reference sequence). This CDR3 comprises 11 residues. V dropped 7 bases and J dropped 10; count of bases not matched to a gene: 4. CDR3 region: CAFWTSGEQFF. CDR3 bases: TGTGCCTTTTGGACTAGCGGAGAGCAGTTCTTC. Based on the CDR3 plus reference TRBV30 and TRBJ2-1, the full variable domain is SQTIHQWPATLVQPVGSPLSLECTVEGTSNPNLYWYRQAAGRGLQLLFYSVGIGQISSEVPQNLSASRPQDRQFILSSKKLLLSDSGFYLCAFWTSGEQFFGPGTRLTVL.

The CDR3 loop is CASSVGGTSGGAGELFF. Here the CDR3 DNA reads TGTGCCAGCAGCGTAGGTGGGACTAGCGGGGGGGCCGGGGAGCTGTTTTTT. The chain employs TRBV9 and TRBJ2-2; TRBD2 aligns across 16 bases. Germline V gene sequence: CDR1 SGDLS, CDR2 YYNGEE. J gave up 6 bases and V 0 bases, and 2 bases lay outside the gene matches. CDR3 length equals 17 residues. Drawing the rest from reference TRBV9 and TRBJ2-2, the complete variable domain is DSGVTQTPKHLITATGQRVTLRCSPRSGDLSVYWYQQSLDQGLQFLIQYYNGEERAKGNILERFSAQQFPDLHSELNLSSLELGDSALYFCASSVGGTSGGAGELFFGEGSRLTVL.

The CDR3 loop reads CASTTLGYNQPQHF. CDR3 bases: TGTGCCAGTACGACCCTGGGCTACAATCAGCCCCAGCATTTT. The V gene is TRBV6-1, the J gene TRBJ1-5, with D hard to call. V was shortened by 9 bases and J by 3 bases, with 15 bases between the two germline ends. Germline lookup yields CDR1 MNHNS and CDR2 SASEGT. The CDR3 length is 14 residues.

V and J are TRBV19 and TRBJ2-7; TRBD1 aligns across 7 bases. Germline V gene data show CDR1 as LNHDA and CDR2 as SQIVND (reference sequence). J lost 3 bases, V lost 3 bases, and 8 bases had no gene match. The length of the CDR3 is 15 residues. CDR3 in amino acids: CASSMGGQVVYEQYF. Written as DNA, the CDR3 is TGTGCCAGTAGTATGGGCGGACAGGTAGTCTACGAGCAGTACTTC.

V gene TRBV5-6 combines with J gene TRBJ1-4; 7 bases map to TRBD1. Germline CDR1 reads SGHDT; CDR2 reads YYEEEE. J lost 0 bases, V lost 4 bases, and 6 bases had no gene match. This CDR3 spans 16 amino acids. The CDR3 DNA sequence: TGTGCCAGCAGCGCCGGACAGGACTCAACTAATGAAAAACTGTTTTTT. Its translation: CASSAGQDSTNEKLFF. The whole variable domain, filled in from reference TRBV5-6 and TRBJ1-4, reads DAGVTQSPTHLIKTRGQQVTLRCSPKSGHDTVSWYQQALGQGPQFIFQYYEEEERQRGNFPDRFSGHQFPNYSSELNVNALLLGDSALYLCASSAGQDSTNEKLFFGSGTQLSVL.

The J gene is TRBJ2-1, the V gene TRBV7-7; maybe TRBD2 (5 bases). In germline, CDR1 is SSHAT, CDR2 FNYEAQ (reference sequence). Trimming removed 3 bases at V and 7 bases at J, with 13 bases between. This CDR3 is built from 14 residues. The CDR3 region has the DNA TGTGCCAGCAGCTTTGGACTTGCGGAAAATGAGCAGTTCTTC. Translation: CASSFGLAENEQFF. Supplemented by reference TRBV7-7 and TRBJ2-1, the full variable domain reads GAGVSQSPRYKVTKRGQDVTLRCDPISSHATLYWYQQALGQGPEFLTYFNYEAQPDKSGLPSDRFSAERPEGSISTLTIQRTEQRDSAMYRCASSFGLAENEQFFGPGTRLTVL.